The next 26 T cell receptor beta chains were all read from a single sample in a study of blood T cell repertoires in COVID-19. The method was immunoSEQ multiplex PCR; TCRdb's version includes in-frame clones alone and lacks a portion of them. Of roughly 140,000 clones listed, around 87% are singletons. The sequenced sample was peripheral blood. These receptors were taken from a middle-aged woman with acute or convalescent COVID-19.

The CDR3 bases are TGTGCCAGTAGTATAGATCGACTAGCGGGAACCGGGGAGCTGTTTTTT. This encodes CASSIDRLAGTGELFF. The rearrangement joins TRBV19 to TRBJ2-2, with 11 bases that match TRBD2. With V trimmed by 0 bases and J by 5 bases, 2 bases remained unmatched. The germline V gene has CDR1 LNHDA and CDR2 SQIVND (reference sequence). This CDR3 spans 16 amino acids.

The V gene is TRBV19, the J gene TRBJ2-1; 9 nucleotides align to TRBD1. Unmatched junction bases numbered 7, after V lost 7 bases and J lost 6 bases. Looked up from germline, CDR1 is LNHDA and CDR2 is SQIVND (reference sequence). The CDR3 sequence is 14 residues long. CDR3 nucleotides: TGTGCCAGTAAGCGGGACAGGGACTCCAATGAGCAGTTCTTC. This encodes CASKRDRDSNEQFF. The variable domain in full, completed from reference TRBV19 and TRBJ2-1, reads DGGITQSPKYLFRKEGQNVTLSCEQNLNHDAMYWYRQDPGQGLRLIYYSQIVNDFQKGDIAEGYSVSREKKESFPLTVTSAQKNPTAFYLCASKRDRDSNEQFFGPGTRLTVL.

This chain joins TRBV5-6 and TRBJ2-7; 7 nucleotides match TRBD1. Per germline, CDR1 SGHDT and CDR2 YYEEEE. V was clipped by 3 bases and J by 5 bases; unmatched bases: 8. The CDR3 runs to 14 residues. CDR3 sequence: CASSSDRWGNEQYF. The CDR3 DNA reads TGTGCCAGCAGCTCGGACAGGTGGGGGAACGAGCAGTACTTC.

The chain couples TRBV15 to TRBJ2-7; 7 nucleotides match TRBD2. V lost 0 bases to trimming and J lost 0 bases; unmatched junction nucleotides: 5. CDR1 is LNHNV, CDR2 YYDKDF, per germline (reference sequence). CDR3 length: 16 amino acids. The DNA of the CDR3 is TGTGCCACCAGCAGAGAAGGCGGGAGCTCCTCCTACGAGCAGTACTTC. Translating it yields CATSREGGSSSYEQYF.

The chain is built from TRBV5-1 and TRBJ1-2; 9 bases map to TRBD1. CDR1 is SGHRS and CDR2 is YFSETQ in the germline V gene. Unmatched junction bases numbered 10, after V lost 0 bases and J lost 7 bases. The CDR3 has 16 residues. CDR3 nucleotide sequence: TGCGCCAGCAGCTTGGGGAGCACAGGGGGCGGCTCTGGCTACACCTTC. It is translated as CASSLGSTGGGSGYTF.

The chain links TRBV7-2 to TRBJ2-2; 7 positions match TRBD2. V was clipped by 6 bases and J by 2 bases; unmatched bases: 6. This CDR3 is 15 amino acids long. CDR1 and CDR2 (germline): SGHTA, FQGNSA. For the CDR3, the DNA is TGTGCCAGCAGATGGACTAGTAGCAACACCGGGGAGCTGTTTTTT. This translates into CASRWTSSNTGELFF.

The chain employs TRBV19 and TRBJ1-4, with D possibly TRBD1 on 5 matching bases. V dropped 5 bases and J dropped 11 bases, with 27 bases sitting between them. CDR3 length: 17 residues. The germline V gene encodes CDR1 LNHDA and CDR2 SQIVND (reference sequence). In DNA form, the CDR3 reads TGTGCCAGTAGTTTAGGCGGGGGATTTCGTACTCCGGATAAACTGTTTTTT. Translating it yields CASSLGGGFRTPDKLFF.

The rearrangement links TRBV5-4 to TRBJ2-1; no clear D. The V end was cut by 0 bases, the J end by 12 bases, with 16 bases between. The CDR3 is 14 residues long. Germline V lookup: CDR1 SGHNT, CDR2 YYREEE (reference sequence). In nucleotides, the CDR3 is TGTGCCAGCAGCTTGGACAGAAACCTCAACGGGCAGTTCTTC. Translation: CASSLDRNLNGQFF. Looking up the rest from reference TRBV5-4 and TRBJ2-1 gives the full variable domain: ETGVTQSPTHLIKTRGQQVTLRCSSQSGHNTVSWYQQALGQGPQFIFQYYREEENGRGNFPPRFSGLQFPNYSSELNVNALELDDSALYLCASSLDRNLNGQFFGPGTRLTVL.

This chain connects TRBV3-1 (or the pseudogene TRBV3-2) to TRBJ1-3, with D possibly matching TRBD1 (5 bases). The CDR3 length is 13 residues. From germline, CDR1 is LGHDT and CDR2 YNNKEL (reference sequence). The V end lost 1 base, the J end lost 4 bases, and 5 bases lay between the germline ends. The DNA for the CDR3 is TGTGCCAGCAGCCAAGGACAGGGAAACACCATATATTTT. It codes for CASSQGQGNTIYF.

CDR3 sequence reads: CASSPHPVLYEQYF. The CDR3 DNA is TGTGCCAGCAGCCCCCACCCTGTACTTTACGAGCAGTACTTC. The chain links TRBV11-2 to TRBJ2-7; D gene ambiguous. The length of the CDR3 is 14 residues. Trimming removed 5 bases at V and 4 bases at J, with 15 bases between. CDR1 SGHAT and CDR2 FQNNGV come from the germline V gene.

The chain carries TRBV18 and TRBJ2-1; TRBD2 aligns across 7 bases. CDR3 size: 16 residues. Germline CDR1 KGHSH, CDR2 LQKENI. Trimming cost V 2 bases and J 5 bases; bases outside gene matches: 9. This CDR3 is CASSPLGGVFNNEQFF. The CDR3, as DNA: TGTGCCAGCTCACCATTGGGGGGGGTGTTTAACAATGAGCAGTTCTTC.

This clone was seen a few times. The V and J genes are TRBV5-1 and TRBJ1-1, with 12 positions matching TRBD1. Losses at the gene ends were 5 bases for V and 7 bases for J; bases not matched to a gene: 12. The germline V gene encodes CDR1 SGHRS and CDR2 YFSETQ. The CDR3 runs to 16 residues. The CDR3 here is CASRSRRGQGAGEAFF. CDR3 nucleotide sequence: TGCGCCAGCAGATCCCGAAGGGGACAGGGGGCAGGTGAAGCTTTCTTT.

The V and J genes are TRBV19 and TRBJ1-3, with 9 bases fitting TRBD1. Germline assignment: CDR1 LNHDA and CDR2 SQIVND (reference sequence). CDR3 length: 16 residues. V shed 7 bases and J 4 bases; nucleotides not matched to a gene: 11. The CDR3: CASNTPGQGTGNTIYF. As DNA, the CDR3 is TGTGCCAGTAACACTCCGGGACAGGGTACAGGAAACACCATATATTTT.

This chain links TRBV9 with TRBJ1-2, with TRBD1 matching over 7 bases. This CDR3 has 15 residues. The germline CDR1 and CDR2 sequences are SGDLS and YYNGEE. Trimming took 3 bases from V and 8 from J; bases not matched to a gene: 13. The CDR3 spells CASSGNRGAALGYTF. The CDR3 DNA reads TGTGCCAGCAGCGGAAACAGGGGCGCCGCCTTAGGCTACACCTTC.

The chain combines TRBV2 with TRBJ1-1; D gene uncertain. Germline V lookup: CDR1 SNHLY, CDR2 FYNNEI. V lost 7 bases and J lost 4, with 16 bases in between. This CDR3 has 14 amino acids. The DNA for the CDR3 is TGTGCCAGCACCCCCCAAGGCTGGGCCACTGAAGCTTTCTTT. It is translated as CASTPQGWATEAFF.

This clone was counted a single time. This chain joins TRBV5-8 and TRBJ2-1; D is uncertain. Between the trimmed V and J ends, which lost 0 bases and 1 base, there was a span of 8 bases. The CDR3 runs to 15 residues. CDR1 and CDR2 from the germline V gene are SGHTS and YDEGEE. CDR3 loop: CASSLDIGSYNEQFF. The CDR3 nucleotides read TGTGCCAGCAGCTTGGACATCGGGTCCTACAATGAGCAGTTCTTC.

The chain uses TRBV18 and TRBJ2-5; 8 bases are shared with TRBD1. The CDR3 sequence is 13 residues long. Germline CDR1 KGHSH, CDR2 LQKENI. Losses at the gene ends were 4 bases for V and 3 bases for J; bases not matched to a gene: 1. The CDR3 nucleotides are TGTGCCAGCTCACGGGGACAGGAAGAGACCCAGTACTTC. Protein product: CASSRGQEETQYF.

The V call is TRBV12-5, the J call TRBJ1-1; D possibly corresponds to TRBD1 (6 bases). Germline assignment: CDR1 LGHNT and CDR2 FRNRAP. Trimming left V 1 base short and J 0 bases short, with 15 bases between. The CDR3 totals 17 residues. The CDR3 coding sequence is TGTGCTAGTGGTTTGGCCCCCAGGACAGCTCTGAACACTGAAGCTTTCTTT. Amino acid sequence: CASGLAPRTALNTEAFF.

The chain recombines TRBV11-2 with TRBJ2-1; 8 bases align to TRBD1. This CDR3 spans 16 amino acids. The J segment lost 2 bases and the V segment lost 4 bases, leaving 7 bases of the junction unmatched. The germline CDR1 and CDR2 sequences are SGHAT and FQNNGV. For the CDR3, the DNA is TGTGCCAGCAGCTCCTCCCTGGACAGGGCCTACAATGAGCAGTTCTTC. Translated: CASSSSLDRAYNEQFF.

The gene calls are TRBV14 and TRBJ1-4; TRBD1 is a possible D gene (5 bases). Per the germline V gene, CDR1 is SGHDN and CDR2 is FVKESK. V was trimmed by 1 base and J by 2 bases, leaving 14 bases between them. The CDR3 loop spans 17 amino acids. The CDR3 bases are TGTGCCAGCAGCCAAGGGTTCAGGGCGAACACTAATGAAAAACTGTTTTTT. This translates into CASSQGFRANTNEKLFF.

V gene TRBV5-4 combines with J gene TRBJ1-3; TRBD1 aligns across 7 bases. The CDR3 length is 16 residues. In germline, CDR1 is SGHNT, CDR2 YYREEE (reference sequence). With 5 bases clipped from V and 0 bases from J, the junction kept 8 bases outside the gene matches. CDR3 sequence reads: CASSSGTATSGNTIYF. DNA of the CDR3: TGTGCCAGCAGTTCCGGGACAGCGACCTCTGGAAACACCATATATTTT.

The chain has TRBV5-4 and TRBJ2-3, with 7 nucleotides matching TRBD2. Germline loops: CDR1 SGHNT, CDR2 YYREEE (reference sequence). V was clipped by 1 base and J by 1 base; unmatched bases: 3. The CDR3 contains 15 residues. The CDR3 DNA sequence: TGTGCCAGCAGCTTGCCCGCGGGGGGCACAGATACGCAGTATTTT. Translation gives CASSLPAGGTDTQYF.

CDR3 loop: CASSFRTSGGSNEQFF. In DNA, the CDR3 is TGCGCCAGCAGCTTCCGGACTAGCGGGGGGTCAAATGAGCAGTTCTTC. The chain joins TRBV5-1 to TRBJ2-1; TRBD2 aligns across 14 bases. The CDR3 length is 16 residues. Germline loops: CDR1 SGHRS, CDR2 YFSETQ. With V trimmed by 2 bases and J by 7 bases, 5 bases remained unmatched.

The chain employs TRBV2 and TRBJ2-7; TRBD1 aligns across 12 bases. In germline, CDR1 is SNHLY, CDR2 FYNNEI. The CDR3 totals 16 residues. Losses at the gene ends were 5 bases for V and 3 bases for J; bases not matched to a gene: 8. The CDR3 DNA sequence: TGTGCCAGCAGTAGTCCCGGGACAGGGGGCCTCTACGAGCAGTACTTC. Translation gives CASSSPGTGGLYEQYF. Together with reference TRBV2 and TRBJ2-7, the CDR3 gives the full variable domain: EPEVTQTPSHQVTQMGQEVILRCVPISNHLYFYWYRQILGQKVEFLVSFYNNEISEKSEIFDDQFSVERPDGSNFTLKIRSTKLEDSAMYFCASSSPGTGGLYEQYFGPGTRLTVT.

The chain couples TRBV7-3 to TRBJ2-3; perhaps TRBD1 as D (5 bases). Germline V gene data show CDR1 as SGHTA and CDR2 as FQGTGA. The CDR3 sequence is 13 residues long. Trimming shortened V by 0 bases and J by 4 bases, and 5 bases separated the two germline ends. CDR3 coding DNA: TGTGCCAGCAGCTTAACAGGGGCAGATACGCAGTATTTT. It yields the protein CASSLTGADTQYF. Full variable domain (remainder filled in from reference TRBV7-3 and TRBJ2-3): GAGVSQTPSNKVTEKGKYVELRCDPISGHTALYWYRQSLGQGPEFLIYFQGTGAADDSGLPNDRFFAVRPEGSVSTLKIQRTERGDSAVYLCASSLTGADTQYFGPGTRLTVL.

This chain uses TRBV29-1 with TRBJ2-7; maybe TRBD2 (5 bases). Germline CDR1 reads SQVTM; CDR2 reads ANQGSEA. The CDR3 sequence is 14 residues long. V lost 6 bases to trimming and J lost 3 bases, with 18 bases between them. CDR3 in amino acids: CSVENGIGFYEQYF. CDR3 nucleotide sequence: TGCAGCGTCGAAAACGGGATAGGGTTCTACGAGCAGTACTTC.